Presented here are 16 T cell receptor beta chains from one specimen sequenced in a study of CD4 and CD8 cells across lung adenocarcinoma regions. TCRdb passed the PCR reads through MiXCR, listing each CDR3 protein once. The data show 25,000 or so distinct CDR3 sequences, 45% to 60% seen once. Sequenced: CD4+ T cells from the center of a lung tumor. All receptors come from a male donor with lung adenocarcinoma. The CD4 and CD8 labels of this study may be unreliable.

At least ten counts were recorded for this clonotype. Just one base apart from a much larger clone, this may be a read error. This chain connects TRBV10-3 to TRBJ2-1; D is unclear. CDR1 ENHRY and CDR2 SYGVKD come from the germline V gene. The CDR3 consists of 11 residues. V was clipped by 3 bases and J by 7 bases, with 4 bases between them. DNA of the CDR3: TGTGCCATCAGTGATGGGAATGAGCAGTTCTTC. Translated: CAISDGNEQFF.

The genes are TRBV6-1 and TRBJ2-3; no clear D gene. Germline CDR1 and CDR2: MNHNS and SASEGT. The CDR3 consists of 14 residues. V lost 6 bases to trimming and J lost 11 bases, with 21 bases between them. The CDR3 region is CASRGLGPKNMQYF. CDR3 coding DNA: TGTGCCAGCAGGGGCCTTGGCCCCAAAAATATGCAGTATTTT.

On this clonotype itself: A read error may explain this, as a much larger clone is one base away. CDR3 DNA sequence: TGTGCCAGCAGTTTAATTCGGGGGGCGTCCACTAGGCCCCATGAGCAGTACTTC. Protein: CASSLIRGASTRPHEQYF. This sequence joins TRBV12-3 or TRBV12-4 and TRBJ2-5; the D gene is possibly TRBD2 (7 bases). The ends were cut back, 2 bases at V and 11 bases at J, with 30 bases in the middle. This CDR3 is 18 amino acids long.

This clonotype is categorized as large (0.1 to 1%). V and J are TRBV6-5 and TRBJ2-5, with 8 bases that match TRBD1. J gave up 5 bases and V 4 bases, and 9 bases lay outside the gene matches. The CDR3 has 15 residues. CDR1 is MNHEY, CDR2 SVGAGI, per germline. This CDR3 reads CASSSYDRGGETQYF. The CDR3, as DNA: TGTGCCAGCAGTTCCTACGACAGGGGTGGGGAGACCCAGTACTTC.

Concerning this clonotype: A read error may account for a junction end that differs from germline. The chain couples TRBV27 to TRBJ2-3; TRBD1 or TRBD2 may be the D gene (5 bases each). This CDR3 is 14 amino acids long. Germline values: CDR1 MNHEY, CDR2 SMNVEV (reference sequence). CDR3 amino acids: CASSRTGTKNTQYF. The CDR3 DNA follows: TGTGCCAGCAGTAGGACCGGGACGAAAAATACGCAGTATTTC.

This clonotype has a count of ten or more. The chain links TRBV6-5 to TRBJ2-5; TRBD2 might be the D (5 bases). The better agreement between TRBJ2-7 and the DNA end casts doubt on the J call. This CDR3 is 15 amino acids long. Looked up from germline, CDR1 is MNHEY and CDR2 is SVGAGI. CDR3 sequence reads: CASSYSSPRGYEQYF. The CDR3 DNA reads as TGTGCCAGCAGTTACTCATCACCCCGGGGCTACGAGCAGTACTTC.

At least ten counts were recorded for this clonotype. The chain links TRBV6-1 to TRBJ2-5; D remains ambiguous. The CDR3 extends over 13 amino acids. V shed 1 base and J shed 5 bases, with 8 bases lying between them. Germline V gives CDR1 MNHNS, CDR2 SASEGT. The CDR3 loop reads CASSEEFWETQYF. Here the CDR3 DNA reads TGTGCCAGCAGTGAAGAGTTCTGGGAGACCCAGTACTTC.

About this clonotype itself: Germline is not matched at one junction end, which may reflect a read error. The chain is built from TRBV24-1 and TRBJ2-3, with TRBD1 identical over 9 bases. The CDR3 is made up of 14 amino acids. Per the germline V gene, CDR1 is KGHDR and CDR2 is SFDVKD. CDR3 DNA sequence: TGTGCCACCAGGGAGACAGGGGGAACAGATACGCTGTATTTT. Translating gives CATRETGGTDTLYF.

Ten or more counts support this clonotype. The chain uses TRBV9 and TRBJ2-5; 7 nucleotides match TRBD1. Germline assignment: CDR1 SGDLS and CDR2 YYNGEE. The CDR3 is made up of 13 amino acids. After removal of 4 bases from V and 4 bases from J, the junction contained 4 bases not matched to a gene. CDR3 bases: TGTGCCAGCAGCCAGGGGGAAGGAGAGACCCAGTACTTC. This encodes CASSQGEGETQYF.

This clonotype has ten or more counts. This chain uses TRBV6-2 or TRBV6-3 with TRBJ2-5; D ambiguous. Looked up from germline, CDR1 is MNHEY and CDR2 is SVGEGT. The length of the CDR3 is 13 residues. V was clipped by 2 bases and J by 11 bases, with 15 bases between them. The DNA of the CDR3 is TGTGCCAGCAGTTACGCATTTCTGGCAGAGCAGTACTTC. As protein: CASSYAFLAEQYF.

This chain joins TRBV10-3 and TRBJ2-5, with D hard to call. The tail of the sequence fits TRBJ2-2 better, so the J call may be wrong. The CDR3 is 15 amino acids. The germline V gene encodes CDR1 ENHRY and CDR2 SYGVKD. The CDR3 coding sequence is TGTGCCCTGGGCCTCCAGTCCGTGAGCACAGATACGCTGTTTTTT. Translated: CALGLQSVSTDTLFF.

The V and J genes are TRBV5-1 and TRBJ1-5; 7 bases fit TRBD1. The CDR3 spans 15 residues. With V trimmed by 4 bases and J by 4 bases, 8 bases remained unmatched. Germline V gives CDR1 SGHRS, CDR2 YFSETQ. For the CDR3, the DNA is TGCGCCAGCAGCAGGACCGGGACAGATAATCAGCCCCAGCATTTT. This translates into CASSRTGTDNQPQHF.

Ten or more counts support this clonotype. This chain links TRBV7-8 with TRBJ2-2, with TRBD2 identical over 8 bases. V was pared by 4 bases and J by 3 bases, with 7 bases of the junction left unmatched. Germline CDR1 is SGHVS and CDR2 is FQNEAQ. The CDR3 extends over 16 amino acids. The CDR3 sequence is CASSSRLARDTGELFF. The CDR3 nucleotides read TGTGCCAGCAGCTCCCGACTAGCGCGGGACACCGGGGAGCTGTTTTTT.

This clonotype appeared a few times. This chain uses TRBV23-1 with TRBJ2-5; 10 nucleotides line up with TRBD2. TRBV23-1 is an ORF, with its function uncertain. V was pared by 4 bases and J by 3 bases, with 5 bases of the junction left unmatched. This CDR3 region has 15 residues. The CDR3 spells CASSPPGLAEETQYF. Written as DNA, the CDR3 is TGCGCCAGCAGTCCCCCAGGACTAGCGGAAGAGACCCAGTACTTC.

The chain employs TRBV7-8 and TRBJ1-3, with D possibly matching TRBD1 (5 bases). V lost 5 bases and J 0 bases, leaving 11 bases between the germline ends. This CDR3 is built from 15 residues. Germline values: CDR1 SGHVS, CDR2 FQNEAQ. CDR3: CASSPNQGSGNTIYF. The CDR3 DNA is TGTGCCAGCAGCCCAAACCAGGGCTCTGGAAACACCATATATTTT.

Comment on this clonotype: One end of the junction is discordant with germline, which a read error may explain. V gene TRBV27 combines with J gene TRBJ2-3, with unresolved D. Germline V lookup: CDR1 MNHEY, CDR2 SMNVEV (reference sequence). This CDR3 spans 14 amino acids. Here the CDR3 reads CAGSAGREAETQYF. CDR3 bases: TGTGCGGGCAGTGCCGGCCGTGAGGCAGAGACGCAGTATTTC.